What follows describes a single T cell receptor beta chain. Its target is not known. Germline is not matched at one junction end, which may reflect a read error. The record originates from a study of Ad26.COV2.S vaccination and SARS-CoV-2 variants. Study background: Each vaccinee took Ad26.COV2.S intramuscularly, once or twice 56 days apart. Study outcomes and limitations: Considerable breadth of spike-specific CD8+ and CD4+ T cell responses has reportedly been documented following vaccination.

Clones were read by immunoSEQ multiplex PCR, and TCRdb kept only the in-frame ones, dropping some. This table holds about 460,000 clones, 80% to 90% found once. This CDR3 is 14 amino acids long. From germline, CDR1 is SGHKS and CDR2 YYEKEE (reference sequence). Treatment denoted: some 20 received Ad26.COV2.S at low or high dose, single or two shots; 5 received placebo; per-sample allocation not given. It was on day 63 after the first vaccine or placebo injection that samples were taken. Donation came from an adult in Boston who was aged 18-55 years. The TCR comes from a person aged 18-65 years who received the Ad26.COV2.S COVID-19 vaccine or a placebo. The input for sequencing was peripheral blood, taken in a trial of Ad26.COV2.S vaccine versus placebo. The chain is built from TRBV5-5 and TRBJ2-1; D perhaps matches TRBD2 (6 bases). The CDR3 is CASTLWRSGIEQFF. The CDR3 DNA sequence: TGTGCCAGCACCTTGTGGCGTAGCGGCATTGAGCAGTTCTTC.